These T cell receptor beta chains were read from a single sample in a study of T cell responses to AZD1222 COVID-19 vaccine. Data came from immunoSEQ multiplex PCR; TCRdb stores just in-frame clones and leaves some out. The data hold around 270,000 clones, with 94% observed a single time. Source: peripheral blood, taken 28 days after the second AZD1222 dose. These receptors were taken from an adult who received the AZD1222 COVID-19 vaccine. CDR3s include the opening cysteine and the closing phenylalanine or tryptophan. The D gene is left open where the match is weak. For some rows the clone size is stated as once, few or many, or as a class when expanded; others skip it.

J,D,size,V,CDR3,DNA
TRBJ1-1,NA,NA,TRBV7-9,CASSLEGKAFF,TGTGCCAGCAGCTTAGAAGGGAAAGCTTTCTTT
TRBJ1-4,NA,once,TRBV4-2,CASSQVLVEGVGEKLFF,TGTGCCAGCAGCCAAGTTTTGGTAGAGGGGGTTGGAGAAAAACTGTTTTTT
TRBJ1-1,NA,NA,TRBV11-1,CASSLGQNTEAFF,TGTGCCAGCAGCTTAGGACAGAACACTGAAGCTTTCTTT
TRBJ2-1,NA,NA,TRBV10-3,CAISESTGAYNEQFF,TGTGCCATCAGTGAGTCGACGGGGGCTTACAATGAGCAGTTCTTC
TRBJ1-1,NA,NA,TRBV25-1,CASTGPNTEAFF,TGTGCCAGCACCGGACCGAACACTGAAGCTTTCTTT
TRBJ2-1,NA,NA,TRBV5-4,CASRMGHNEQFF,TGTGCCAGCAGAATGGGGCACAATGAGCAGTTCTTC
TRBJ2-1,NA,NA,TRBV5-4,CASSRTQGQAYNEQFF,TGTGCCAGCAGCCGGACCCAGGGACAAGCCTACAATGAGCAGTTCTTC
TRBJ1-1,NA,few,TRBV3-1/TRBV3-2,CASSVRQNTEAFF,TGTGCCAGCAGCGTCCGTCAGAACACTGAAGCTTTCTTT
TRBJ1-1,NA,NA,TRBV11-2,CASSLDPREAFF,TGTGCCAGCAGCTTAGATCCGCGGGAAGCTTTCTTT
TRBJ2-7,NA,NA,TRBV28,CASSLLGGLSYEQYF,TGTGCCAGCAGTTTATTGGGGGGGCTATCCTACGAGCAGTACTTC
TRBJ2-7,TRBD2,NA,TRBV18,CASSPDFFSGLVLEQYF,TGTGCCAGCTCACCAGATTTCTTTAGCGGGCTCGTCCTCGAGCAGTACTTC
TRBJ2-1,TRBD2,NA,TRBV11-2,CASRLYSGGAQFF,TGTGCCAGCAGACTTTATAGCGGGGGGGCCCAGTTCTTC
TRBJ1-4,NA,NA,TRBV5-4,CASSLGAQTTNEKLFF,TGTGCCAGCAGCTTGGGAGCTCAGACAACTAATGAAAAACTGTTTTTT
TRBJ1-1,NA,NA,TRBV20-1,CSAREAFF,TGCAGTGCTAGAGAAGCTTTCTTT
TRBJ2-7,NA,few,TRBV5-8,CASSFHKSDWGSYEQYF,TGTGCCAGCAGCTTCCACAAAAGCGACTGGGGAAGCTACGAGCAGTACTTC
TRBJ1-3,NA,NA,TRBV18,CASSPALGSTGNTIYF,TGTGCCAGCTCACCCGCCTTGGGGAGCACTGGAAACACCATATATTTT
TRBJ2-2,NA,once,TRBV28,CASRQGLAGELFF,TGTGCCAGCAGGCAGGGGTTGGCCGGGGAGCTGTTTTTT
TRBJ1-1,TRBD1,NA,TRBV28,CASSQQGGTEAFF,TGTGCCAGCAGTCAACAGGGGGGCACTGAAGCTTTCTTT
TRBJ1-3,NA,NA,TRBV3-1/TRBV3-2,CASSQDGDTIYF,TGTGCCAGCAGCCAAGATGGTGACACCATATATTTT
TRBJ1-1,NA,NA,TRBV27,CASSFSRGHAFF,TGTGCCAGCAGTTTTTCCAGGGGTCACGCTTTCTTT
TRBJ2-5,TRBD1,NA,TRBV19,CASSIGPGTGETQYF,TGTGCCAGTAGTATAGGCCCAGGGACAGGGGAGACCCAGTACTTC
TRBJ1-1,TRBD1,NA,TRBV11-1,CASSPQGARTEAFF,TGTGCCAGCAGCCCACAGGGGGCGCGGACTGAAGCTTTCTTT
TRBJ2-1,TRBD1,NA,TRBV10-3,CAISESTDRKGNEQFF,TGTGCCATCAGTGAGTCGACGGACAGGAAGGGCAATGAGCAGTTCTTC
TRBJ2-7,NA,NA,TRBV7-9,CASSFDFYEQYF,TGTGCCAGCAGCTTTGACTTCTACGAGCAGTACTTC
TRBJ2-5,NA,NA,TRBV2,CASKYQETQYF,TGTGCCAGCAAGTACCAAGAGACCCAGTACTTC
TRBJ2-1,NA,NA,TRBV21-1,CASSVQSGTLSYNEQFF,TGTGCCAGCAGCGTGCAAAGCGGGACCCTCTCCTACAATGAGCAGTTCTTC
TRBJ1-6,NA,NA,TRBV25-1,CASSRGQSLSPLHF,TGTGCCAGCAGCCGAGGGCAGTCATTATCACCCCTCCACTTT
TRBJ2-3,NA,NA,TRBV5-1,CASSLVSLGDTQYF,TGCGCCAGCAGCTTGGTAAGCCTAGGGGATACGCAGTATTTT